The 18 T cell receptor beta chains listed next were all sequenced from one sample in a study of T cell changes during pregnancy in multiple sclerosis (dated by TCRdb to the late 2010s). The library was built by means of the immunoSEQ multiplex PCR assay. TCRdb retrieved this table from immuneACCESS and kept in-frame rearrangements only. Not all clones are present; in checked studies, unresolved V genes account for under half, and no reason is known for the remainder. For this sample the table gives tens of thousands of clones, of which 91% were detected only once. The ten largest clones add up to under 0.9% of the sample. Sample: peripheral blood, taken in the third trimester of pregnancy. Source of these receptors: a female donor in good health, enrolled as a control in a pregnancy study.

The rearrangement joins TRBV15 to TRBJ2-1, with 9 bases fitting TRBD2. The V and J ends lost 4 bases and 0 bases, in that order; junction bases with no gene match: 4. The germline gives CDR1 LNHNV, CDR2 YYDKDF (reference sequence). The CDR3 contains 16 residues. CDR3 sequence reads: CATSKFSGGSYNEQFF. The CDR3 coding sequence is TGTGCCACCAGCAAATTTAGCGGGGGCTCCTACAATGAGCAGTTCTTC.

This chain joins TRBV5-8 and TRBJ1-2, with 9 bases lining up with TRBD1. Germline CDR1 and CDR2: SGHTS and YDEGEE. V lost 0 bases to trimming and J lost 8 bases; unmatched junction nucleotides: 5. The CDR3 totals 14 residues. CDR3 region: CASSLDDRGGGYTF. DNA of the CDR3: TGTGCCAGCAGCTTGGATGACAGGGGGGGAGGCTACACCTTC.

The V and J genes are TRBV5-1 and TRBJ1-1; TRBD1 matches 7 bases. V dropped 4 bases and J dropped 4; count of bases not matched to a gene: 7. This CDR3 has 14 amino acids. Germline V gene lookup returns CDR1 SGHRS and CDR2 YFSETQ. The CDR3 DNA reads TGCGCCAGCAGCGAAATCCAGGGGGGCACTGAAGCTTTCTTT. Translated: CASSEIQGGTEAFF.

This clone was seen only once. V and J are TRBV19 and TRBJ1-6, with 7 positions matching TRBD1. The germline CDR1 and CDR2 sequences are LNHDA and SQIVND (reference sequence). The CDR3 is made up of 16 amino acids. With V trimmed by 6 bases and J by 7 bases, 12 bases remained unmatched. The CDR3 region is CASSQIRQGGNSPLHF. The CDR3 nucleotides are TGTGCCAGTAGCCAAATTAGACAGGGTGGCAATTCACCCCTCCACTTT.

The count of this clone is one. V gene TRBV6-5 combines with J gene TRBJ1-2; 9 bases are shared with TRBD1. V shed 7 bases and J 8 bases; nucleotides not matched to a gene: 11. This CDR3 is built from 14 residues. CDR1 is MNHEY, CDR2 SVGAGI, per germline. CDR3 protein: CASTSGGTGRGYTF. CDR3 nucleotides: TGTGCCAGCACCTCGGGGGGGACAGGGCGAGGCTACACCTTC.

The chain couples TRBV7-2 to TRBJ2-2, with TRBD1 matching 9 bases. Germline CDR1 SGHTA, CDR2 FQGNSA. CDR3 length equals 15 residues. V dropped 2 bases and J dropped 6; count of bases not matched to a gene: 4. The CDR3 sequence is CASSLTTGGAGELFF. DNA of the CDR3: TGTGCCAGCAGCTTAACGACAGGGGGGGCCGGGGAGCTGTTTTTT.

The V call is TRBV29-1, the J call TRBJ2-2; 11 bases line up with TRBD1. The ends lost 6 bases at V and 3 bases at J; junction bases unmatched: 3. Germline V gene data show CDR1 as SQVTM and CDR2 as ANQGSEA. The CDR3 length is 14 residues. The CDR3 DNA reads as TGCAGCGTACCGGGACAGGGGGACACCGGGGAGCTGTTTTTT. This encodes CSVPGQGDTGELFF.

The chain couples TRBV18 to TRBJ2-1; no firm D call. V was pared by 0 bases and J by 10 bases, with 10 bases between. The V gene's germline CDR1 is KGHSH and CDR2 LQKENI. This CDR3 has 13 amino acids. CDR3 residues: CASSPPGSEEQFF. Written as DNA, the CDR3 is TGTGCCAGCTCACCACCCGGGTCGGAGGAGCAGTTCTTC.

This sequence joins TRBV10-3 and TRBJ2-7, with 14 bases aligning to TRBD2. The CDR3 is 19 residues long. Germline V gene data show CDR1 as ENHRY and CDR2 as SYGVKD. With V trimmed by 3 bases and J by 4 bases, 14 bases remained unmatched. CDR3 in amino acids: CAISDTGTSGSEFSYEQYF. For the CDR3, the DNA is TGTGCCATCAGTGACACCGGGACTAGCGGGAGTGAGTTTTCGTACGAGCAGTACTTC.

This clone was seen a single time. The chain is built from TRBV5-4 and TRBJ1-1; 7 positions agree with TRBD1. Germline V gene sequence: CDR1 SGHNT, CDR2 YYREEE (reference sequence). This CDR3 comprises 15 residues. J lost 0 bases, V lost 3 bases, and 5 bases had no gene match. The CDR3: CASSSNRGMNTEAFF. CDR3 nucleotides: TGTGCCAGCAGCTCCAACAGGGGTATGAACACTGAAGCTTTCTTT.

This chain joins TRBV28 and TRBJ2-5, with TRBD2 matching 9 bases. V dropped 6 bases and J dropped 2; count of bases not matched to a gene: 7. Germline V lookup: CDR1 MDHEN, CDR2 SYDVKM. The CDR3 contains 15 residues. Here the CDR3 DNA reads TGTGCCAGCAGGCGACTAGCGGAGTTACAAGAGACCCAGTACTTC. Translating gives CASRRLAELQETQYF.

The rearrangement joins TRBV7-7 to TRBJ1-4; 7 nucleotides match TRBD1. The germline V gene encodes CDR1 SSHAT and CDR2 FNYEAQ (reference sequence). This CDR3 comprises 15 residues. Trimming took 1 base from V and 6 from J; bases not matched to a gene: 5. CDR3 protein: CASSLGTGADEKLFF. The CDR3 nucleotides are TGTGCCAGCAGCTTAGGAACAGGGGCGGATGAAAAACTGTTTTTT.

This clone has ten or more counts. This chain uses TRBV19 with TRBJ2-2, with TRBD1 matching over 10 bases. This CDR3 contains 13 residues. With V trimmed by 5 bases and J by 6 bases, 0 bases remained unmatched. Germline V gene data show CDR1 as LNHDA and CDR2 as SQIVND (reference sequence). CDR3 bases: TGTGCCAGTAGTGGGACAGGGGCCGGGGAGCTGTTTTTT. This sequence encodes CASSGTGAGELFF.

The chain employs TRBV25-1 and TRBJ2-7, with 9 bases aligning to TRBD2. With V trimmed by 1 base and J by 6 bases, 10 bases remained unmatched. Germline lookup yields CDR1 MGHDK and CDR2 SYGVNS. This CDR3 has 16 amino acids. The CDR3 nucleotides are TGTGCCAGCAGTGAATTCCGTGGGGGACTAGCAAGCGAGCAGTACTTC. Protein product: CASSEFRGGLASEQYF.

V gene TRBV7-6 combines with J gene TRBJ2-2; D is possibly TRBD1 (6 bases). V was pared by 1 base and J by 5 bases, with 11 bases between. CDR1 is SGHVS, CDR2 FNYEAQ, per germline. The CDR3 consists of 15 residues. The CDR3 is CASSLVVQGTGELFF. Here the CDR3 DNA reads TGTGCCAGCAGCTTAGTGGTACAGGGTACCGGGGAGCTGTTTTTT. The variable domain in full, with the rest retrieved from reference TRBV7-6 and TRBJ2-2, is GAGVSQSPRYKVTKRGQDVALRCDPISGHVSLYWYRQALGQGPEFLTYFNYEAQQDKSGLPNDRFSAERPEGSISTLTIQRTEQRDSAMYRCASSLVVQGTGELFFGEGSRLTVL.

The chain joins TRBV28 to TRBJ1-4; 8 bases agree with TRBD1. Germline V CDR1 and CDR2: MDHEN, SYDVKM. This CDR3 has 16 residues. With 6 bases clipped from V and 10 bases from J, the junction kept 16 bases outside the gene matches. The DNA of the CDR3 is TGTGCCAGCAGCTATCACGTCCCAGGGGGCCAGGGAAAACTGTTTTTT. Protein product: CASSYHVPGGQGKLFF.

CDR3 coding DNA: TGCGCCAGCAGCCGGGAGCAGGGCGATCAGCCCCAGCATTTT. This encodes CASSREQGDQPQHF. This rearrangement joins TRBV5-1 to TRBJ1-5, with a weak D call TRBD1 (5 bases). The CDR3 has 14 amino acids. Per germline, CDR1 SGHRS and CDR2 YFSETQ. V lost 4 bases and J lost 5, with 13 bases in between. The full variable domain, with the rest looked up from reference TRBV5-1 and TRBJ1-5, is KAGVTQTPRYLIKTRGQQVTLSCSPISGHRSVSWYQQTPGQGLQFLFEYFSETQRNKGNFPGRFSGRQFSNSRSEMNVSTLELGDSALYLCASSREQGDQPQHFGDGTRLSIL.

This chain uses TRBV4-1 with TRBJ2-7; D may be TRBD2 (6 bases). The V end lost 0 bases, the J end lost 5 bases, and 14 bases lay between the germline ends. Germline V gene lookup returns CDR1 MGHRA and CDR2 YSYEKL. This CDR3 is built from 15 residues. The CDR3 DNA follows: TGCGCCAGCAGCCAAGATAAAGAGCGGGCCAACGAGCAGTACTTC. Translated, it gives CASSQDKERANEQYF.